The present T cell receptor beta chain was sequenced within a study of beta chain features in type 1 diabetes. Only a few counts were recorded for this clone. The whole isolated RNA underwent reverse transcription, so sequencing captured expressed TCRB transcripts. The method was immunoSEQ multiplex PCR; TCRdb's version includes in-frame clones alone and lacks a portion of them. The sample carries about 370,000 clones, about 14% recorded once. Germline V gene sequence: CDR1 MNHEY, CDR2 SVGAGI. The CDR3 is made up of 11 amino acids. The germline V and J ends were trimmed by 10 bases and 4 bases, with 10 bases remaining between them.

The chain has TRBV6-5 and TRBJ1-1, with D unresolved. Sequencing used naive CD4+ T cells from blood. The sequence was collected from a woman aged 18-30 years in good health. DNA of the CDR3: TGTGCCACCTCCTCCGGCACTGAAGCTTTCTTT. Residues: CATSSGTEAFF.